This T cell receptor (beta chain) was profiled in a study of T cells in Graves' hyperthyroidism and ophthalmopathy. As for the study in general: Sampling of peripheral blood happened at initial diagnosis, prior to any treatment.

Study-level results: Blood also carried most thyroid clonotypes expanded above 0.001.

Ophthalmopathy patients all had a Clinical Activity Score of at least 3, a NOSPECS grade of at least 4 and disease under 3 months old. Patients showing uncontrolled infection, other autoimmune disease, pregnancy or lactation were ineligible. This clonotype has just a few counts. Its antigen is undetermined. Regions amplified from RNA transcripts were the TCR beta CDR3 regions. The study used the HTBI primer set for a first-round RT-PCR of the TCR CDR3. TCRdb ran MiXCR on the multiplex PCR reads and lists one entry per CDR3 protein. The sample consists of 550,000 to 700,000 distinct CDR3 sequences, under 15% of them appearing once. The germline gives CDR1 SNHLY, CDR2 FYNNEI. Deletions cut 7 bases from V and 7 bases from J, with 16 bases between. This CDR3 contains 14 residues.

The chain joins TRBV2 to TRBJ2-2; D may match TRBD1 or TRBD2 (5 bases each). The source of this sequence is a woman aged 40 to 50 with Graves' ophthalmopathy. The sequenced sample was blood. The CDR3 protein is CASNRDQRVGELFF. The CDR3 region has the DNA TGTGCCAGCAACCGGGACCAAAGAGTCGGGGAGCTGTTTTTT. Filled out from reference TRBV2 and TRBJ2-2, the complete variable domain reads EPEVTQTPSHQVTQMGQEVILRCVPISNHLYFYWYRQILGQKVEFLVSFYNNEISEKSEIFDDQFSVERPDGSNFTLKIRSTKLEDSAMYFCASNRDQRVGELFFGEGSRLTVL.